Listed here are 26 T cell receptor beta chains from one sample, sequenced in a study of blood T cell repertoires in COVID-19. Only in-frame clones appear in the TCRdb table, and some are missing; sequencing was by immunoSEQ multiplex PCR. The sample has 95,000 to 100,000 clones; more than 80% are singletons. The sample comprised peripheral blood. The origin of the receptors is a human donor in a cohort sampled during active COVID-19.

V and J are TRBV5-4 and TRBJ1-6, with unresolved D. Deletions cut 2 bases from V and 9 bases from J, with 15 bases between. The V gene's germline CDR1 is SGHNT and CDR2 YYREEE (reference sequence). The CDR3 is 15 amino acids. The CDR3 bases are TGTGCCAGCAGCTTCCACGGGGAAATGGGTTCACCCCTCCACTTT. It translates to CASSFHGEMGSPLHF.

The chain combines TRBV7-9 with TRBJ1-2; 7 positions match TRBD1. This CDR3 has 13 amino acids. V lost 7 bases and J lost 3; bases outside the gene matches: 5. Germline V lookup: CDR1 SEHNR, CDR2 FQNEAQ (reference sequence). For the CDR3, the DNA is TGTGCCAGCACCCCACAGGGGCACTATGGCTACACCTTC. This gives the protein CASTPQGHYGYTF.

The chain is built from TRBV6-6 and TRBJ1-4, with D hard to call. Germline CDR1 and CDR2: MNHNY and SVGAGI (reference sequence). The CDR3 covers 16 residues. The V gene lost 6 bases and the J gene lost 0 bases, with 14 bases spanning the gap. CDR3 DNA sequence: TGTGCCAGCAGGACCCCCGAGCGTGCAACTAATGAAAAACTGTTTTTT. Protein sequence: CASRTPERATNEKLFF.

This chain connects TRBV28 to TRBJ2-7; tentative D call: TRBD1 (6 bases). The CDR3 runs to 13 residues. Germline V lookup: CDR1 MDHEN, CDR2 SYDVKM. Trimming took 7 bases from V and 4 from J, leaving 14 bases between them. Here the CDR3 reads CASTQGTEYEQYF. Written as DNA, the CDR3 is TGTGCCAGCACCCAGGGGACGGAGTACGAGCAGTACTTC. Full variable domain (rest looked up from reference TRBV28 and TRBJ2-7): DVKVTQSSRYLVKRTGEKVFLECVQDMDHENMFWYRQDPGLGLRLIYFSYDVKMKEKGDIPEGYSVSREKKERFSLILESASTNQTSMYLCASTQGTEYEQYFGPGTRLTVT.

V is TRBV27 and J is TRBJ2-3, with 8 bases identical to TRBD1. V was clipped by 5 bases and J by 2 bases; unmatched bases: 12. Germline V gene sequence: CDR1 MNHEY, CDR2 SMNVEV (reference sequence). The CDR3 has 17 amino acids. This CDR3 reads CASSPDTGTGHTDTQYF. DNA for the CDR3: TGTGCCAGCAGTCCCGACACCGGGACAGGACACACAGATACGCAGTATTTT.

This chain connects TRBV18 to TRBJ2-3; D is perhaps TRBD2 (6 bases). The CDR3 spans 13 residues. CDR1 and CDR2 from the germline V gene are KGHSH and LQKENI. V shed 2 bases and J shed 3 bases, with 6 bases lying between them. The CDR3 DNA is TGTGCCAGCTCACCAGGGGGGACAGATACGCAGTATTTT. The encoded protein is CASSPGGTDTQYF.

V and J are TRBV19 and TRBJ2-7, with 7 bases fitting TRBD2. V lost 5 bases and J lost 1; bases outside the gene matches: 5. Germline CDR1 reads LNHDA; CDR2 reads SQIVND (reference sequence). The CDR3 sequence is 14 residues long. The CDR3 loop is CASSPRTRSYEQYF. CDR3 nucleotides: TGTGCCAGTAGTCCCCGGACTAGATCCTACGAGCAGTACTTC.

This CDR3 is CASSQGVSNEKLFF. Here the CDR3 DNA reads TGCGCCAGCAGTCAAGGGGTTTCTAATGAAAAACTGTTTTTT. The chain employs TRBV5-1 and TRBJ1-4; D may be TRBD1 (5 bases). In germline, CDR1 is SGHRS, CDR2 YFSETQ. V shed 5 bases and J shed 3 bases, with 11 bases lying between them. This CDR3 is built from 14 residues.

The rearrangement joins TRBV4-1 to TRBJ2-7, with 11 bases that match TRBD2. Germline V gene data show CDR1 as MGHRA and CDR2 as YSYEKL. There are 16 residues in the CDR3. Germline trimming cut 4 bases from V and 6 bases from J; bases unmatched to any gene: 11. Here the CDR3 DNA reads TGCGCCAGCAGCCCCGGGGGTAGCGGGGGGGCGGTCGAGCAGTACTTC. Translated: CASSPGGSGGAVEQYF.

J is TRBJ1-4 and V is TRBV6-6; no clear D. Per germline, CDR1 MNHNY and CDR2 SVGAGI (reference sequence). V lost 4 bases, J lost 2 bases, and 8 bases lay in between. The CDR3 is 14 amino acids. The CDR3 DNA is TGTGCCAGCAGTTCCGGTCGTACTAATGAAAAACTGTTTTTT. Translating it yields CASSSGRTNEKLFF.

The rearrangement links TRBV4-1 to TRBJ1-2; 7 nucleotides match TRBD1. The V segment lost 7 bases and the J segment 10 bases; nucleotides outside the gene matches: 12. CDR3 length: 13 amino acids. Looked up from germline, CDR1 is MGHRA and CDR2 is YSYEKL. CDR3 sequence (DNA): TGCGCCAGCACCCCTACAGGGGAAAGGGTCTACACCTTC. Protein sequence: CASTPTGERVYTF.

The chain has TRBV11-2 and TRBJ2-7, with 10 bases fitting TRBD1. Germline CDR1 and CDR2: SGHAT and FQNNGV. There are 14 residues in the CDR3. After removal of 4 bases from V and 2 bases from J, the junction contained 2 bases not matched to a gene. The CDR3 spells CASSSTGGAYEQYF. CDR3 in DNA: TGTGCCAGCAGCTCGACAGGGGGCGCCTACGAGCAGTACTTC.

The CDR3 reads CAWSDRGEVYGYTF. As DNA, the CDR3 is TGTGCCTGGAGCGATCGGGGTGAAGTTTATGGCTACACCTTC. V is TRBV30 and J is TRBJ1-2; no reliable D call. Germline lookup yields CDR1 GTSNPN and CDR2 SVGIG (reference sequence). There are 14 residues in the CDR3. With 3 bases removed from V and 5 bases from J, the gap between germline ends came to 16 bases.

This chain joins TRBV28 and TRBJ1-2; D uncertain. V lost 4 bases, J lost 8 bases, and 14 bases lay in between. The CDR3 contains 13 residues. From germline, CDR1 is MDHEN and CDR2 SYDVKM. CDR3 bases: TGTGCCAGCAGTTCTAACTATATTAGCGGCTACACCTTC. Translating it yields CASSSNYISGYTF.

The table lists this clone with a count of one. The V call is TRBV2, the J call TRBJ2-6; the D is unclear. Trimming took 7 bases from V and 0 from J, leaving 10 bases between them. Per germline, CDR1 SNHLY and CDR2 FYNNEI. The CDR3 is 15 amino acids. The CDR3 bases are TGTGCCAGCAATAGAGAGAGCTCTGGGGCCAACGTCCTGACTTTC. It encodes CASNRESSGANVLTF.

V and J are TRBV6-1 and TRBJ2-5; D is perhaps TRBD2 (6 bases). The V gene's germline CDR1 is MNHNS and CDR2 SASEGT. The V end was cut by 3 bases, the J end by 7 bases, with 9 bases between. This CDR3 is built from 12 residues. CDR3 sequence reads: CASSEWEVTQYF. In DNA, the CDR3 is TGTGCCAGCAGTGAGTGGGAGGTGACCCAGTACTTC.

The sample holds one count of this clone. The chain links TRBV6-5 to TRBJ1-1; D gene uncertain. The germline V gene encodes CDR1 MNHEY and CDR2 SVGAGI. CDR3 length: 12 residues. Between the trimmed V and J ends, which lost 5 bases and 8 bases, there was a span of 12 bases. The CDR3 coding sequence is TGTGCCAGCAGTCATATGGAGGGCGAAGCTTTCTTT. Protein sequence: CASSHMEGEAFF.

This clone showed up just once. The gene calls are TRBV5-6 and TRBJ1-6; TRBD1 agrees at 9 bases. The CDR3 is 15 residues long. Trimming took 5 bases from V and 10 from J; bases not matched to a gene: 10. Per germline, CDR1 SGHDT and CDR2 YYEEEE. CDR3 residues: CASSLKTGGLSPLHF. The CDR3 region has the DNA TGTGCCAGCAGTTTGAAGACAGGGGGATTATCACCCCTCCACTTT. The full variable domain, in which reference TRBV5-6 and TRBJ1-6 provide the parts outside the CDR3, is DAGVTQSPTHLIKTRGQQVTLRCSPKSGHDTVSWYQQALGQGPQFIFQYYEEEERQRGNFPDRFSGHQFPNYSSELNVNALLLGDSALYLCASSLKTGGLSPLHFGNGTRLTVT.

The rearrangement links TRBV14 to TRBJ2-6; perhaps TRBD1 as D (5 bases). Trimming shortened V by 2 bases and J by 0 bases, and 8 bases separated the two germline ends. Germline-derived CDR1 and CDR2 are SGHDN and FVKESK. This CDR3 is built from 16 residues. The DNA for the CDR3 is TGTGCCAGCAGCCAACGACAGTCCTCTGGGGCCAACGTCCTGACTTTC. Translation: CASSQRQSSGANVLTF.

The V gene is TRBV29-1, the J gene TRBJ2-1, with D perhaps matching TRBD2 (6 bases). The V end lost 4 bases, the J end lost 4 bases, and 11 bases lay between the germline ends. The CDR3 length is 13 residues. Germline-derived CDR1 and CDR2 are SQVTM and ANQGSEA. The chain's CDR3 is CSVGSGGYNEQFF. The DNA for the CDR3 is TGCAGCGTTGGCTCCGGGGGTTACAATGAGCAGTTCTTC.

Here the CDR3 DNA reads TGTGCCAGTAAAGGGGGGGTCAGGGAGCTGTTTTTT. Translation gives CASKGGVRELFF. J is TRBJ2-2 and V is TRBV6-5; maybe TRBD2 (7 bases). Germline CDR1 MNHEY, CDR2 SVGAGI. This CDR3 has 12 residues. Trimming took off 9 bases at V and 9 bases at J, with 14 bases between the two ends.

The V and J genes are TRBV11-3 and TRBJ2-1; 8 positions match TRBD1. After removal of 5 bases from V and 5 bases from J, the junction contained 8 bases not matched to a gene. The CDR3 totals 15 residues. Germline V lookup: CDR1 SGHNT, CDR2 YENEEA. DNA of the CDR3: TGTGCCAGCAGCATGCGGACAGGGTATAACAATGAGCAGTTCTTC. This sequence encodes CASSMRTGYNNEQFF. The variable domain in full, completed from reference TRBV11-3 and TRBJ2-1, reads EAGVVQSPRYKIIEKKQPVAFWCNPISGHNTLYWYLQNLGQGPELLIRYENEEAVDDSQLPKDRFSAERLKGVDSTLKIQPAELGDSAVYLCASSMRTGYNNEQFFGPGTRLTVL.

With respect to this clone: Other DNA sequences within the sample encode an identical CDR3. The V call is TRBV5-1, the J call TRBJ2-1; no firm D call. This CDR3 is 12 amino acids long. Germline V lookup: CDR1 SGHRS, CDR2 YFSETQ. V was trimmed by 4 bases and J by 6 bases, leaving 8 bases between them. The DNA of the CDR3 is TGCGCCAGCAGCCTGACTCTCAATGAGCAGTTCTTC. Translated, it gives CASSLTLNEQFF.

V and J are TRBV5-4 and TRBJ2-3, with a weak D call TRBD2 (5 bases). CDR1 and CDR2 from the germline V gene are SGHNT and YYREEE (reference sequence). The CDR3 covers 11 residues. V lost 2 bases, J lost 11 bases, and 9 bases lay in between. The CDR3 bases are TGTGCCAGCAGCTTCGGGGAACTGCAGTATTTT. Its translation is CASSFGELQYF.

This clone was detected a few times. The rearrangement joins TRBV27 to TRBJ1-1, with 7 nucleotides matching TRBD1. V gave up 6 bases and J gave up 6 bases; unmatched junction bases: 13. Germline CDR1 and CDR2: MNHEY and SMNVEV (reference sequence). The CDR3 spans 15 residues. This chain's CDR3 is CASRDRAAGLAEAFF. CDR3 DNA: TGTGCCAGCAGAGACAGGGCGGCGGGTTTGGCTGAAGCTTTCTTT.

This clone was recorded only once. The chain couples TRBV27 to TRBJ2-7; 9 bases map to TRBD1. After removal of 6 bases from V and 5 bases from J, the junction contained 11 bases not matched to a gene. The germline V gene has CDR1 MNHEY and CDR2 SMNVEV (reference sequence). This CDR3 comprises 15 residues. The CDR3 DNA is TGTGCCAGCAGAAATACCGGGACAGGGACCGACGAGCAGTACTTC. It is translated as CASRNTGTGTDEQYF.